This TCR beta chain was obtained from a study of blood T cell repertoires in COVID-19. Across the whole study: The study drew acute and convalescent COVID-19 samples from the United States, Italy and Spain. Nucleic acid was either cDNA or gDNA, and it came from T cells, B-cell-depleted T cells, or PBMCs.

Produced via immunoSEQ multiplex PCR; TCRdb's table is partial and in-frame only. The sample lists 130,000 to 150,000 clones, 70% to 90% occurring once. Germline lookup yields CDR1 KGHSH and CDR2 LQKENI. Trimming cost V 0 bases and J 5 bases, with 10 bases left between them. This CDR3 has 14 amino acids. Specimen: peripheral blood. J is TRBJ1-1 and V is TRBV18; D gene unclear. The clonotype originates from a man aged 65 to 85 with acute or convalescent COVID-19. The CDR3, as DNA: TGTGCCAGCTCACCACCAGTCCAACGGACTGAAGCTTTCTTT. It encodes CASSPPVQRTEAFF.